The 5 T cell receptor beta chains below all came from one sample that was sequenced in a study of blood T cells in healthy people across ages. PCR was performed a second time for about 7 to 11 cycles using a sample-barcoded 5' primer and a J-beta primer mix. TCRdb re-derived calls from the 5' RACE reads in MiXCR, one entry per CDR3 protein. The data contain hundreds of thousands of distinct CDR3 sequences, approximately 25% of them singletons. The data also belong to a second study, concerning T cells of mothers and their children.

Sequencing was performed on blood. All receptors come from a boy between 5 and 17 years old in good health.

This clonotype occurred a few times. The CDR3 reads CASSGRRGQLYEQYF. The CDR3 DNA follows: TGTGCCAGCAGCGGAAGAAGGGGACAGCTCTACGAGCAGTACTTC. V is TRBV28 and J is TRBJ2-7; 7 nucleotides agree with TRBD1. Trimming removed 6 bases from V and 3 bases from J; junction bases left unmatched: 11. The CDR3 has 15 amino acids. From germline, CDR1 is MDHEN and CDR2 SYDVKM.

This rearrangement joins TRBV11-2 to TRBJ2-1; possible D gene TRBD2, 5 bases. The V gene lost 4 bases and the J gene lost 7 bases, with 17 bases spanning the gap. This CDR3 comprises 15 residues. Germline V gene lookup returns CDR1 SGHAT and CDR2 FQNNGV. The CDR3: CASSSLMGSRNEQFF. The CDR3 DNA reads as TGTGCCAGCAGCTCCCTTATGGGGAGCCGTAATGAGCAGTTCTTC. The entire variable domain, with the rest obtained from reference TRBV11-2 and TRBJ2-1, is as follows: EAGVAQSPRYKIIEKRQSVAFWCNPISGHATLYWYQQILGQGPKLLIQFQNNGVVDDSQLPKDRFSAERLKGVDSTLKIQPAKLEDSAVYLCASSSLMGSRNEQFFGPGTRLTVL.

This sequence joins TRBV29-1 and TRBJ2-1; 9 positions agree with TRBD1. Germline V gives CDR1 SQVTM, CDR2 ANQGSEA. This CDR3 contains 12 residues. J gave up 9 bases and V 6 bases, and 6 bases lay outside the gene matches. The chain's CDR3 is CSVGTGTGEQFF. CDR3 bases: TGCAGCGTCGGGACAGGGACGGGTGAGCAGTTCTTC.

The CDR3 DNA reads TGTGCCAGCAGCCCGGGGTACTCCGGGGAGACCCAGTACTTC. It is translated as CASSPGYSGETQYF. The genes are TRBV7-2 and TRBJ2-5; D is possibly TRBD2 (5 bases). The V and J ends lost 5 bases and 5 bases respectively, with 15 bases between them. CDR1 and CDR2 from the germline V gene are SGHTA and FQGNSA. The CDR3 consists of 14 residues.

This clonotype was detected only a few times. The chain recombines TRBV24-1 with TRBJ2-1, with 11 bases that match TRBD2. CDR1 and CDR2 from the germline V gene are KGHDR and SFDVKD. Trimming took 2 bases from V and 7 from J; bases not matched to a gene: 6. This CDR3 has 16 residues. CDR3 in DNA: TGTGCCACCAGTGATTCCACTAGCGGGAGCAGGAATGAGCAGTTCTTC. It encodes CATSDSTSGSRNEQFF.